These 13 T cell receptor beta chains came from one sample sequenced in a study of cytomegalovirus exposure and HLA in healthy donors. 13 Jbeta primers and 60 Vbeta primers were used for the PCR. TCRdb's copy holds only in-frame clones and misses some; the assay was immunoSEQ multiplex PCR. The profile shows 40,000 to 55,000 clones, approximately 78% of them singletons. Sequenced material: PBMCs. The receptor set was obtained from a woman in her twenties or thirties in good health and CMV-seronegative.

This chain connects TRBV5-4 to TRBJ1-2, with TRBD1 identical over 8 bases. V lost 7 bases to trimming and J lost 3 bases; unmatched junction nucleotides: 17. The germline gives CDR1 SGHNT, CDR2 YYREEE (reference sequence). The CDR3 is made up of 17 amino acids. CDR3 coding DNA: TGTGCCAGCGGAGCTCGTGGACAGGGCCCTTTGGACTATGGCTACACCTTC. Its protein is CASGARGQGPLDYGYTF.

The rearrangement links TRBV30 to TRBJ2-4; D is unresolved. CDR1 and CDR2 from the germline V gene are GTSNPN and SVGIG (reference sequence). Trimming took off 3 bases at V and 7 bases at J, with 7 bases between the two ends. The CDR3 length is 11 residues. The CDR3 sequence is CAWSVSNIQYF. The DNA of the CDR3 is TGTGCCTGGAGCGTATCCAACATTCAGTACTTC.

The chain recombines TRBV10-3 with TRBJ1-1; TRBD1 is a possible D gene (5 bases). This CDR3 is built from 15 residues. Germline assignment: CDR1 ENHRY and CDR2 SYGVKD. V lost 2 bases and J lost 6, with 16 bases in between. CDR3 bases: TGTGCCATCAGTGAGCAGGAGGGGCGGATAGCTGAAGCTTTCTTT. Protein product: CAISEQEGRIAEAFF.

The genes are TRBV6-1 and TRBJ2-1; 10 bases fit TRBD1. Trimming took 3 bases from V and 8 from J; bases not matched to a gene: 7. CDR3 length: 15 residues. Germline V CDR1 and CDR2: MNHNS, SASEGT. CDR3 loop: CASSEWDRGLDEQFF. The CDR3 nucleotides read TGTGCCAGCAGTGAGTGGGACAGGGGTTTGGATGAGCAGTTCTTC.

As DNA, the CDR3 is TGTGCCAGCTCACCGTGGGAGACTGAAGCTTTCTTT. Amino acid sequence: CASSPWETEAFF. The chain links TRBV18 to TRBJ1-1; D remains unclear. V was pared by 3 bases and J by 5 bases, with 7 bases between. This CDR3 contains 12 residues. Germline CDR1 and CDR2: KGHSH and LQKENI.

The CDR3, as DNA: TGCAGCGTAGCCCACAGGGGTGTCCACGAGCAGTACTTC. Residues: CSVAHRGVHEQYF. The J gene is TRBJ2-7, the V gene TRBV29-1; 7 nucleotides agree with TRBD1. Trimming removed 6 bases from V and 5 bases from J; junction bases left unmatched: 10. This CDR3 spans 13 amino acids. CDR1 SQVTM and CDR2 ANQGSEA come from the germline V gene.

This clone was recorded once. The V and J genes are TRBV5-1 and TRBJ2-5; unclear D gene. CDR1 and CDR2 from the germline V gene are SGHRS and YFSETQ. V was shortened by 2 bases and J by 2 bases, with 10 bases between the two germline ends. The CDR3 contains 14 residues. The CDR3: CASSLGQAQETQYF. DNA of the CDR3: TGCGCCAGCAGCTTAGGCCAGGCACAAGAGACCCAGTACTTC.

The chain couples TRBV5-8 to TRBJ2-2; unclear D gene. Trimming removed 5 bases from V and 5 bases from J, with 7 bases in between. The CDR3 totals 12 residues. Germline V gene sequence: CDR1 SGHTS, CDR2 YDEGEE. CDR3 sequence: CASSYMTGELFF. The CDR3 DNA follows: TGTGCCAGCAGTTACATGACCGGGGAGCTGTTTTTT.

The chain has TRBV12-1 and TRBJ2-7; TRBD2, as called in the table, went unchecked against the DNA. TRBV12-1 is marked as a pseudogene. This CDR3 comprises 15 residues. The CDR3 DNA follows: TGTGCCAGCAGCTTTTTCCCGGGAGGGCCGTTGGAGCAGTACTTC. It specifies CASSFFPGGPLEQYF.

This clone was detected a few times. The V and J genes are TRBV29-1 and TRBJ1-4, with D perhaps TRBD1 (6 bases). The CDR3 extends over 12 amino acids. Germline CDR1 reads SQVTM; CDR2 reads ANQGSEA. Deletions cut 6 bases from V and 4 bases from J, with 9 bases between. For the CDR3, the DNA is TGCAGCGTAGGACAGATTAATGAAAAACTGTTTTTT. Translated, it gives CSVGQINEKLFF.

J is TRBJ2-7 and V is TRBV10-3; D is unclear. CDR1 ENHRY and CDR2 SYGVKD come from the germline V gene. The V end lost 0 bases, the J end lost 3 bases, and 9 bases lay between the germline ends. The CDR3 runs to 14 residues. Written as DNA, the CDR3 is TGTGCCATCAGTGAGTCGGTGAACTACTACGAGCAGTACTTC. Protein sequence: CAISESVNYYEQYF.

The rearrangement uses TRBV30 and TRBJ1-5; the D gene is possibly TRBD1 (6 bases). There are 15 residues in the CDR3. Trimming removed 2 bases at V and 7 bases at J, with 18 bases between. Germline CDR1 GTSNPN, CDR2 SVGIG (reference sequence). CDR3 region: CAWSQGSSGAQPQHF. CDR3 DNA sequence: TGTGCCTGGAGTCAAGGGAGTTCAGGGGCACAGCCCCAGCATTTT.

CDR3 DNA: TGTGCCAGCAGTGGCAGCGTTCAAGAGACCCAGTACTTC. Translating it yields CASSGSVQETQYF. The J gene is TRBJ2-5, the V gene TRBV6-5, with D unresolved. V lost 5 bases and J lost 2, with 9 bases in between. Per germline, CDR1 MNHEY and CDR2 SVGAGI. This CDR3 has 13 amino acids.